The 15 T cell receptor beta chains below were found in one sample sequenced in a study of T cells in Graves' hyperthyroidism and ophthalmopathy. Amplification of TCR beta CDR3 regions was performed using RNA transcripts as template. In the first-round RT-PCR of the TCR CDR3, the HTBI primer set was used. Each CDR3 protein is one row after TCRdb ran MiXCR on the multiplex PCR reads. The sample has around 500,000 distinct CDR3 sequences; 16% are singletons. The sequencing sample was made of blood. These receptors were collected from a woman aged 25 to 39 with Graves' ophthalmopathy.

About this clonotype: A clone one base away is much larger, so this may be a read error. The chain is built from TRBV12-3 or TRBV12-4 and TRBJ2-7; D is unclear. V was pared by 8 bases and J by 6 bases, with 14 bases between. The CDR3 spans 12 residues. The chain's CDR3 is CASPLSRAEQYF. The CDR3, as DNA: TGTGCCAGCCCACTCAGTAGGGCCGAGCAGTACTTC.

This clonotype came up many times. The chain joins TRBV12-3 or TRBV12-4 to TRBJ2-3; 8 nucleotides line up with TRBD2. The CDR3 runs 17 residues. With 7 bases clipped from V and 5 bases from J, the junction kept 17 bases outside the gene matches. The CDR3 loop is CASTPKGGLATVDTQYF. Written as DNA, the CDR3 is TGTGCCAGCACCCCAAAAGGTGGACTAGCCACGGTAGATACGCAGTATTTT.

The chain has TRBV10-3 and TRBJ2-7; a possible D gene is TRBD2 (6 bases). Germline V lookup: CDR1 ENHRY, CDR2 SYGVKD. The CDR3 is made up of 13 amino acids. V was cut by 10 bases and J by 9 bases, with 22 bases left in between. In nucleotides, the CDR3 is TGTGCCACCTTCGGGACTCACAATACGGTGCAGTACTTC. Amino acid sequence: CATFGTHNTVQYF.

This clonotype turned up a few times. This likely comes from a read error, as the CDR3 has no conserved phenylalanine or tryptophan at its end. The genes are TRBV6-1 and TRBJ2-5; D may correspond to TRBD1 or TRBD2 (6 bases each). The CDR3 has 13 residues. V was pared by 7 bases and J by 2 bases, with 11 bases between. Germline lookup yields CDR1 MNHNS and CDR2 SASEGT. CDR3 loop: CASKGGRQETQYL. CDR3 DNA: TGTGCCAGCAAGGGGGGCCGTCAAGAGACCCAGTACCTC.

This clonotype was observed a few times. This rearrangement joins TRBV13 to TRBJ1-1; 11 nucleotides agree with TRBD1. Germline values: CDR1 PRHDT, CDR2 FYEKMQ (reference sequence). The ends lost 4 bases at V and 4 bases at J; junction bases unmatched: 11. The CDR3 extends over 17 amino acids. The CDR3 coding sequence is TGTGCCAGCAGCTCTTACCGGGACAGGGGGTCAGTCACTGAAGCTTTCTTT. Translated, it gives CASSSYRDRGSVTEAFF.

This clonotype was seen many times. The chain employs TRBV20-1 and TRBJ2-7, with unresolved D. V was trimmed by 5 bases and J by 0 bases, leaving 11 bases between them. CDR3 length: 13 amino acids. Germline-derived CDR1 and CDR2 are DFQATT and SNEGSKA (reference sequence). The CDR3 loop is CSAHKTSSYEQYF. The CDR3 region has the DNA TGCAGTGCTCATAAAACAAGCTCCTACGAGCAGTACTTC.

This clonotype has only a few counts. The gene calls are TRBV19 and TRBJ1-2, with 11 bases identical to TRBD1. This CDR3 spans 15 amino acids. Per the germline V gene, CDR1 is LNHDA and CDR2 is SQIVND (reference sequence). Unmatched junction bases numbered 9, after V lost 7 bases and J lost 5 bases. This CDR3 reads CASTYRDRGSYGYTF. The CDR3 DNA reads as TGTGCCAGTACTTACCGGGACAGGGGGTCTTATGGCTACACCTTC.

With respect to this clonotype: A much larger clone sits a single nucleotide away, making a read error possible. The V call is TRBV20-1, the J call TRBJ2-1; D is undetermined. The CDR3 is made up of 12 amino acids. CDR1 and CDR2 (germline): DFQATT, SNEGSKA (reference sequence). This CDR3 is CSPRDAPNEQFF. The CDR3 nucleotides read TGCAGTCCTAGAGATGCTCCCAATGAGCAGTTCTTC.

V usage is TRBV28 and J usage is TRBJ1-5, with 7 positions matching TRBD1. In germline, CDR1 is MDHEN, CDR2 SYDVKM. The CDR3 totals 16 residues. Trimming removed 6 bases from V and 4 bases from J; junction bases left unmatched: 12. CDR3 in DNA: TGTGCCAGCAGATACAGTCTCCGGGACAGAAATCAGCCCCAGCATTTT. Its translation: CASRYSLRDRNQPQHF.

The V and J genes are TRBV3-1 and TRBJ2-3; D remains ambiguous. The CDR3 totals 14 residues. Trimming removed 1 base from V and 8 bases from J, with 13 bases in between. The germline CDR1 and CDR2 sequences are LGHDT and YNNKEL (reference sequence). The CDR3 DNA sequence: TGTGCCAGCAGCCAAGGAGAGGCGCTCGGTACGCAGTATTTT. Its translation: CASSQGEALGTQYF.

This clonotype was detected many times. The chain couples TRBV6-6 to TRBJ1-2; tentatively, D is TRBD1 (6 bases). The germline CDR1 and CDR2 sequences are MNHNY and SVGAGI (reference sequence). Trimming removed 0 bases from V and 2 bases from J, with 10 bases in between. This CDR3 region has 15 residues. The CDR3 DNA reads TGTGCCAGCAGTTACTCGGGGGACAAAAACTATGGCTACACCTTC. It is translated as CASSYSGDKNYGYTF.

The chain recombines TRBV28 with TRBJ2-7; D gene uncertain. Germline loops: CDR1 MDHEN, CDR2 SYDVKM. This CDR3 region has 15 residues. Trimming took 5 bases from V and 6 from J, leaving 20 bases between them. CDR3 region: CASSPNSSYRSEQYF. CDR3 nucleotides: TGTGCCAGCAGTCCTAATAGCTCGTATCGTTCCGAGCAGTACTTC.

The J gene is TRBJ2-2, the V gene TRBV4-3, with TRBD2 matching over 12 bases. This CDR3 is 16 amino acids long. V lost 2 bases to trimming and J lost 7 bases; unmatched junction nucleotides: 5. Germline V gene lookup returns CDR1 LGHNA and CDR2 YSLEER. The DNA for the CDR3 is TGCGCCAGCAGCCAATTTACTAGCGGGAGGCACGGGGAGCTGTTTTTT. Its translation: CASSQFTSGRHGELFF.

This clonotype was recorded many times. The J gene is TRBJ2-1, the V gene TRBV2; perhaps TRBD2 as D (6 bases). This CDR3 region has 16 residues. The V gene lost 1 base and the J gene lost 1 base, with 11 bases spanning the gap. Germline values: CDR1 SNHLY, CDR2 FYNNEI. The CDR3 bases are TGTGCCAGCAGTGAAGTCGGGGGACCATCCTACAATGAGCAGTTCTTC. Translating it yields CASSEVGGPSYNEQFF.

This sequence joins TRBV11-2 and TRBJ2-7; 11 bases match TRBD2. The trim removed 2 bases at V and 4 bases at J, leaving 7 bases unmatched. Germline V gene lookup returns CDR1 SGHAT and CDR2 FQNNGV. The CDR3 has 16 residues. The CDR3 nucleotides read TGTGCCAGCAGCTTACTAGCGGGAGGCCCCAGATACGAGCAGTACTTC. Translated, it gives CASSLLAGGPRYEQYF.